Presented here are 15 T cell receptor beta chains from one specimen sequenced in a study of OX40 agonist ivuxolimab in advanced cancers. Clones were read by immunoSEQ multiplex PCR, and TCRdb kept only the in-frame ones, dropping some. The table lists roughly 12,000 clones, more than 80% of them singletons. This sample comprised CD4+ or CD8+ T cells sorted from blood, obtained in a trial of the OX40 agonist ivuxolimab. The receptors derive from an adult with an advanced solid tumor such as melanoma, head and neck, liver or kidney cancer.

The CDR3 bases are TGTGCCAGCAGCCGACTTCTCGGGTCTAGCGGGCGGGATGAGCAGTTCTTC. Residues: CASSRLLGSSGRDEQFF. The V call is TRBV7-8, the J call TRBJ2-1; 8 bases agree with TRBD2. Losses at the gene ends were 5 bases for V and 8 bases for J; bases not matched to a gene: 17. The CDR3 has 17 residues. Germline lookup yields CDR1 SGHVS and CDR2 FQNEAQ.

The chain recombines TRBV19 with TRBJ2-1; the D gene is possibly TRBD2 (7 bases). The CDR3 has 15 residues. Germline V gives CDR1 LNHDA, CDR2 SQIVND (reference sequence). The V and J ends lost 6 bases and 4 bases respectively, with 16 bases between them. As DNA, the CDR3 is TGTGCCAGTAGGGGACGGGGGGCCGTGTACAATGAGCAGTTCTTC. This sequence encodes CASRGRGAVYNEQFF.

The V and J genes are TRBV29-1 and TRBJ2-2; D is unclear. Germline V lookup: CDR1 SQVTM, CDR2 ANQGSEA. The CDR3 consists of 14 residues. With 5 bases removed from V and 0 bases from J, the gap between germline ends came to 10 bases. The CDR3 sequence: CSVMDLANTGELFF. For the CDR3, the DNA is TGCAGCGTTATGGACCTCGCGAACACCGGGGAGCTGTTTTTT.

This clone was picked up one time. The rearrangement joins TRBV29-1 to TRBJ2-7; D is unresolved. Trimming cost V 4 bases and J 2 bases, with 12 bases left between them. The V gene's germline CDR1 is SQVTM and CDR2 ANQGSEA. The CDR3 length is 13 residues. The CDR3, as DNA: TGCAGCGTTGTCACCAGGCCCCCCTACGAGCAGTACTTC. This encodes CSVVTRPPYEQYF.

J is TRBJ2-1 and V is TRBV27; D is uncertain. Trimming left V 0 bases short and J 6 bases short, with 9 bases between. CDR3 size: 14 residues. Germline values: CDR1 MNHEY, CDR2 SMNVEV (reference sequence). DNA for the CDR3: TGTGCCAGCAGTTTATCACCGGCGGTCAATGAGCAGTTCTTC. Amino acids: CASSLSPAVNEQFF.

V and J are TRBV2 and TRBJ2-2; 10 bases fit TRBD2. The CDR3 spans 17 residues. The germline V gene encodes CDR1 SNHLY and CDR2 FYNNEI. With V trimmed by 3 bases and J by 7 bases, 11 bases remained unmatched. CDR3 DNA sequence: TGTGCCAGCAGTGACGGGACTAGCGACCCGGTGGGCGGGGAGCTGTTTTTT. This encodes CASSDGTSDPVGGELFF.

V usage is TRBV5-1 and J usage is TRBJ1-3; 7 bases fit TRBD1. J lost 5 bases, V lost 4 bases, and 6 bases had no gene match. This CDR3 is 14 amino acids long. The germline gives CDR1 SGHRS, CDR2 YFSETQ. This CDR3 reads CASSPDRERNTIYF. CDR3 bases: TGCGCCAGCAGCCCCGACAGGGAAAGAAACACCATATATTTT. Full variable domain (missing parts from reference TRBV5-1 and TRBJ1-3): KAGVTQTPRYLIKTRGQQVTLSCSPISGHRSVSWYQQTPGQGLQFLFEYFSETQRNKGNFPGRFSGRQFSNSRSEMNVSTLELGDSALYLCASSPDRERNTIYFGEGSWLTVV.

CDR3 loop: CASSGETGVAVDTQYF. The CDR3 DNA is TGTGCCAGCAGTGGTGAGACAGGGGTCGCAGTGGATACGCAGTATTTT. The chain uses TRBV2 and TRBJ2-3; 8 positions match TRBD1. V trimming: 4 bases; J trimming: 6 bases; junction bases outside the gene matches: 12. This CDR3 contains 16 residues. Germline V CDR1 and CDR2: SNHLY, FYNNEI.

This clone was counted once. V usage is TRBV11-1 and J usage is TRBJ2-7; D possibly corresponds to TRBD1 (5 bases). The CDR3 has 13 residues. Trimming cost V 4 bases and J 7 bases, with 14 bases left between them. Germline CDR1 is SGHAT and CDR2 is FQDESV (reference sequence). The chain's CDR3 is CASSSLWGTEQYF. In DNA form, the CDR3 reads TGTGCCAGCAGCTCCCTGTGGGGCACAGAGCAGTACTTC. The full variable domain, with the rest looked up from reference TRBV11-1 and TRBJ2-7, is EAEVAQSPRYKITEKSQAVAFWCDPISGHATLYWYRQILGQGPELLVQFQDESVVDDSQLPKDRFSAERLKGVDSTLKIQPAELGDSAMYLCASSSLWGTEQYFGPGTRLTVT.

The chain uses TRBV2 and TRBJ1-2; no firm D call. This CDR3 spans 9 amino acids. V was cut by 9 bases and J by 7 bases, with 6 bases left in between. Germline CDR1 SNHLY, CDR2 FYNNEI. The CDR3 is CASGVGYTF. The CDR3 bases are TGTGCCAGTGGGGTTGGCTACACCTTC. Combining the CDR3 with reference TRBV2 and TRBJ1-2 gives the whole variable domain EPEVTQTPSHQVTQMGQEVILRCVPISNHLYFYWYRQILGQKVEFLVSFYNNEISEKSEIFDDQFSVERPDGSNFTLKIRSTKLEDSAMYFCASGVGYTFGSGTRLTVV.

V is TRBV15 and J is TRBJ2-1; 10 nucleotides match TRBD2. The CDR3 is 16 amino acids. CDR1 LNHNV and CDR2 YYDKDF come from the germline V gene (reference sequence). V shed 5 bases and J 4 bases; nucleotides not matched to a gene: 8. The CDR3 is CATSGRTSGKYNEQFF. The CDR3, as DNA: TGTGCCACCAGCGGCCGGACTAGCGGAAAATACAATGAGCAGTTCTTC. The full variable domain, with the rest looked up from reference TRBV15 and TRBJ2-1, is DAMVIQNPRYQVTQFGKPVTLSCSQTLNHNVMYWYQQKSSQAPKLLFHYYDKDFNNEADTPDNFQSRRPNTSFCFLDIRSPGLGDTAMYLCATSGRTSGKYNEQFFGPGTRLTVL.

By share, this clone ranks as medium-sized. The chain uses TRBV13 and TRBJ2-7; D uncertain. Trimming left V 5 bases short and J 1 base short, with 9 bases between. CDR3 length: 13 residues. Germline CDR1 PRHDT, CDR2 FYEKMQ (reference sequence). CDR3 nucleotides: TGTGCCAGCAGCGCAATGCGTTCCTACGAGCAGTACTTC. Its translation: CASSAMRSYEQYF. The variable domain in full, completed from reference TRBV13 and TRBJ2-7, reads AAGVIQSPRHLIKEKRETATLKCYPIPRHDTVYWYQQGPGQDPQFLISFYEKMQSDKGSIPDRFSAQQFSDYHSELNMSSLELGDSALYFCASSAMRSYEQYFGPGTRLTVT.

CDR3 residues: CASSEALGVIQPQHF. Written as DNA, the CDR3 is TGTGCCAGCAGTGAAGCGCTTGGAGTGATTCAGCCCCAGCATTTT. The chain links TRBV2 to TRBJ1-5; D is unresolved. With 0 bases removed from V and 6 bases from J, the gap between germline ends came to 12 bases. Germline CDR1 is SNHLY and CDR2 is FYNNEI. The length of the CDR3 is 15 residues.

The gene calls are TRBV7-8 and TRBJ2-5, with D possibly TRBD1 on 5 matching bases. With the DNA end fitting TRBJ2-7 better, the J assignment may be wrong. Germline CDR1 SGHVS, CDR2 FQNEAQ. The CDR3 has 15 residues. The CDR3 coding sequence is TGTGCCAGCAGCCAACCAGGGCCAACCATCTACGAGCAGTACTTC. Translated, it gives CASSQPGPTIYEQYF.

This rearrangement joins TRBV19 to TRBJ1-1, with D possibly matching TRBD1 (6 bases). Germline V gene sequence: CDR1 LNHDA, CDR2 SQIVND (reference sequence). V was pared by 3 bases and J by 5 bases, with 13 bases between. This CDR3 region has 14 residues. CDR3 sequence (DNA): TGTGCCAGTAGTATTGGAGGGGGAAGGACTGAAGCTTTCTTT. It translates to CASSIGGGRTEAFF.